What follows are 5 T cell receptor beta chains derived from one specimen sequenced in a study of cytomegalovirus exposure and HLA in healthy donors. Sequencing used immunoSEQ multiplex PCR; TCRdb keeps in-frame clones, though not all of them. The sample includes 130,000 to 150,000 clones, roughly 89% seen only once; the top ten take less than 5.5%. The sequenced material came from PBMCs. The receptor set was obtained from a man younger than 35 in good health and CMV-seropositive.

The rearrangement uses TRBV5-1 and TRBJ1-1; D ambiguous. The CDR3 extends over 14 amino acids. Between the trimmed V and J ends, which lost 4 bases and 0 bases, there was a span of 10 bases. CDR1 is SGHRS and CDR2 is YFSETQ in the germline V gene. CDR3 residues: CASSRGRMNTEAFF. Here the CDR3 DNA reads TGCGCCAGCAGCCGGGGTCGGATGAACACTGAAGCTTTCTTT.

This clone came up many times. This chain links TRBV5-4 with TRBJ1-1; D perhaps matches TRBD1 (5 bases). Per the germline V gene, CDR1 is SGHNT and CDR2 is YYREEE (reference sequence). Trimming left V 1 base short and J 4 bases short, with 5 bases between. This CDR3 comprises 12 residues. CDR3 in DNA: TGTGCCAGCAGCTTGACAGGCACTGAAGCTTTCTTT. It specifies CASSLTGTEAFF.

The V and J genes are TRBV28 and TRBJ2-7; TRBD2 aligns across 13 bases. The germline CDR1 and CDR2 sequences are MDHEN and SYDVKM. J lost 4 bases, V lost 2 bases, and 5 bases had no gene match. There are 16 residues in the CDR3. The CDR3: CASSLARTSGRYEQYF. For the CDR3, the DNA is TGTGCCAGCAGTTTAGCCCGGACTAGCGGGAGATACGAGCAGTACTTC.

V and J are TRBV6-5 and TRBJ2-7; D is possibly TRBD2 (6 bases). The V gene lost 4 bases and the J gene lost 3 bases, with 13 bases spanning the gap. Germline V gives CDR1 MNHEY, CDR2 SVGAGI. The CDR3 is made up of 14 amino acids. For the CDR3, the DNA is TGTGCCAGCAGTTCGACTAGAACCCACTACGAGCAGTACTTC. Encoded protein: CASSSTRTHYEQYF.

The chain carries TRBV28 and TRBJ2-3; D is uncertain. V gave up 6 bases and J gave up 1 base, with 11 bases separating them. The germline gives CDR1 MDHEN, CDR2 SYDVKM. The CDR3 covers 14 residues. CDR3 bases: TGTGCCAGCAGCTTTTGGTCGGGCACAGATACGCAGTATTTT. Translated: CASSFWSGTDTQYF.